This T cell receptor (beta chain) was observed in a study of cytomegalovirus exposure and HLA in healthy donors (dated by TCRdb to about 2017). Background on the whole study: In an earlier analysis of 450 to 750 of the donors, 276 Gb of sequence data and 100 million or so unique TCR beta sequences from about 179 million T cells were reported. An early release that covered about 600 HLA-typed donors contained about 290 gigabases of sequencing data and 85 million to 100 million unique TCR sequences. Among the roughly 400 genotyped donors, under 90% belonged to the genetic ancestry cluster associated with self-reported Caucasian donors. The study was designed to test whether signatures of past pathogen exposure could be identified by cataloging public T cell receptors. The study profiled the T cell repertoires of 500 to 800 subjects by immunosequencing and related them to cytomegalovirus serostatus. Along with the approximately 650-subject first cohort, a separate validation cohort of more than 90 different subjects was used. To predict cytomegalovirus infection status, the study combined high-throughput TCR immunosequencing, statistical association of individual TCRs with disease status, and machine learning. A later analysis re-analyzed previously published TCR beta repertoires from roughly 630 donors and added high-resolution HLA genotyping to study TCR occurrence patterns. Rather than drawing on any new phenotypic data, the later analysis identified candidate immune exposures from TCR beta sequences and the way those sequences occurred across donors. An earlier analysis of 500 to 750 of the donors applied high-throughput TCR beta sequencing to assess whether each TCR beta V gene segment acted as functional or pseudogenic. Alongside the repertoire data, information on donor age, sex, ethnicity and CMV serostatus was compiled. A later genetic analysis used genome-wide SNP genotypes for about 65% of the 666 donors, treating that subset as a discovery cohort. Every repertoire in the discovery cohort had been generated on one and the same sequencing platform. HLA typing included class I and class II loci at four-digit resolution. The number of typed donors differed by locus: about 620-630 for A, B, C, DRB1 and DQB1; 522 for DQA1; around 580 for DPA1; and some 470 for DPB1. Roughly five DR-DQ haplotypes were handled as single units for association and clustering, since linkage in the cohort was strong. Among about 370 genotyped donors of the cohort, an average of around 240,000 unique TCR beta nucleotide sequences was sequenced per donor, of which about 20% were non-productive. The research as a whole found: A few of the identified cytomegalovirus-associated TCR beta chains were confirmed in vitro to be specific for cytomegalovirus antigens. Specific HLA alleles were associated with some 15,000 TCR beta sequences at a false discovery rate of 0.05 in a later analysis. According to a later analysis, most CMV-associated TCR beta chains appeared to be HLA-restricted, and the HLA associations seemed to be driven largely by CMV exposure. Because counts were too low, about 15 rarely observed V segments, including chromosome 9 orphons, were left out of the earlier analysis of 500 to 650 of the donors. The sequencing pipeline was judged likely to have produced a cluster of highly shared sequence variants as a technical artifact. A later genetic analysis associated a missense DCLRE1C variant with V-gene and J-gene trimming of TCR beta chains, and an independent cohort replicated the association. Linkage disequilibrium might explain the correlated functional status among segregating V segments, but an unknown experimental factor could not be excluded. When HLA alleles, especially DR and DQ, strongly co-occurred, attributing TCR associations to individual alleles was difficult. CMV serostatus was the only immune exposure information available for the cohort. According to the authors, the approach could potentially be generalized to other disease states and immunological phenotypes. HLA typing was unavailable for some donors at each locus, so association tests used only the typed subset. The presence/absence analyses assumed that sequencing depth was roughly uniform across donors, and that assumption may not be true. In a later analysis, TCR association rates were found to vary across HLA loci, with the most associated TCRs seen for DRB1 alleles and the fewest for HLA-C alleles. The cohort was sequenced for TCR beta chains only, and without alpha or paired-chain data the features that could be detected were limited. An earlier analysis of around 540 of the donors showed that most TCR beta V segments appeared in productive rearrangements either about 90% or about 30% of the time, which broadly matched IMGT annotations. In a later analysis, HLA-associated TCR beta chains were found to be more clonally expanded and to have lower generation probabilities than equally common non-associated chains. A total of about 150 TCR beta chains were listed by the study as associated with cytomegalovirus. Some IMGT-functional V segments, including TRBV6-2 and TRBV6-3, could not be distinguished by the 87-base-pair reads and were therefore excluded. A later analysis reported that several top co-occurrence clusters appeared linked to parvovirus B19, influenza, CMV and Epstein-Barr virus. According to a later genetic analysis, donors in an Asian-associated ancestry cluster had fewer N-insertions in productive TCRs than the approximately 670-donor mean. The classifier was reported to diagnose cytomegalovirus status with high specificity and sensitivity in both the original cohort and the validation cohort. Most TCR sequences were seen in very few donors, while some public TCRs were found in many individuals. A further reported finding was that TCR beta sequences accurately predicted the HLA-A and HLA-B alleles for most subjects in the first cohort.

The CDR3 starts with the cysteine, ends with the phenylalanine, and has 14 residues. Left in the record is the CDR3 DNA by itself, 42 bases read in frame from the first base. Looking up the germline V gene yields CDR1 MNHNS and CDR2 SASEGT. Libraries were built with the immunoSEQ multiplex PCR assay. For the multiplex PCR, a mixture combining 60 forward primers for TCR Vbeta segments and 13 reverse primers for TCR Jbeta segments was used. The CDR3 region of rearranged TCR beta genes was amplified from genomic DNA with a multiplex PCR assay. Amplified TCR beta libraries were sequenced as 87-base-pair reads on the Illumina HiSeq System. In the authors' own workflow: In a later analysis, around 80 million unique TCR beta chains were counted across the approximately 620 repertoires, and approximately 11 million of these chains were shared by at least two donors. To remove PCR and sequencing errors, raw reads were error-corrected and collapsed into unique sequences using a nearest-neighbor algorithm that merged closely related sequences. Alignment of CDR3 sequences to IMGT reference sequences was used to assign V, D and J gene segments. For a sequence to be retained, a match of at least six nucleotides was required to both a V gene segment and a J gene segment. Rearrangements were called productive when the CDR3 lacked stop codons and stayed in frame with V and J; all others were non-productive. Following IMGT convention, CDR3 was defined as the stretch from the second conserved V-encoded cysteine to the conserved J-encoded phenylalanine. The earlier analysis of fewer than 750 of the donors excluded sequences that lacked an unambiguous match to a single V gene segment. In an earlier analysis of roughly 600 of the donors, a V segment was called functional when productive rearrangements were above 56.7%, and segregating when the standard deviation between donors exceeded 5%. A statistical classification framework was developed to diagnose cytomegalovirus status using the catalog of TCR beta chain sequences. V and J gene assignment, in a later analysis, came from comparing TCR nucleotide sequences with IMGT/GENE-DB human TR gene sequences. In a later analysis, CDR3 sequences and most-parsimonious VDJ recombination scenarios were assigned using the TCRdist pipeline. In a later analysis, each TCR beta chain was defined by its CDR3 amino acid sequence together with its V-gene family, and reads lacking a unique V-gene family were excluded. A later analysis removed 592 highly shared, low-generation-probability nucleotide sequences to deal with suspected cross-contamination and a sequencing artifact. A later analysis calculated a clonal expansion index for each public chain from normalized within-repertoire ranks of inferred template counts. In a later analysis, generation probabilities were computed with a VDJ recombination model fitted to out-of-frame rearrangements, and the resulting probabilities were checked against IGoR. In a later analysis, hypergeometric tests were used to score TCR-TCR, TCR-HLA and TCR-CMV co-occurrence, with a repertoire-size bias correction applied to TCR pairs. In a later analysis, false discovery rates were estimated by permuting HLA or CMV assignments 20 times. In a later analysis, co-occurring TCRs were grouped with DBSCAN, and TCRdist sequence similarity was added when clustering was performed within HLA-allele-positive subsets. For co-occurrence clustering, repertoires with fewer than 30,000 or more than 120,000 public chains were excluded, along with several repertoires with anomalous nucleotide sharing. TCRdb stores this immuneACCESS table with in-frame sequences only. Part of the clones is absent; in the studies checked, under half of the shortfall reflects unresolved V genes, and no reason is known for the rest. V and J calls and clone size are as listed in that table; D and trimming were resolved from the DNA. The sample includes approximately 190,000 clones, with 77% observed a single time. Jointly, the top ten make up less than 2.5% of the sample.

The cohort consisted of 650 to 700 healthy bone marrow donors. Cohort members were all nominally healthy when sampled, although unrecorded immune exposures were likely present. The donor tested CMV seropositive and was one of the 289 seropositive cohort members. A peripheral blood sample was collected from each donor, and TCR beta sequencing was performed on peripheral blood mononuclear cells. Genomic DNA was extracted from the blood cell samples with the Qiagen DNeasy Blood Extraction Kit. As for this clone: The antigen it binds to is not known. It has no much larger one-base neighbor in the sample; base qualities were not kept.

Sequences were obtained from PBMCs. Recombination connected TRBV6-1 to TRBJ2-5; TRBD2 aligns with 7 central bases. The better agreement between TRBJ2-7 and the DNA end casts doubt on the J call. The origin of this receptor is a woman aged 25 to 45 in good health and CMV-seropositive. The CDR3 has the sequence CASSERGDYYEQYF. The bases read TGTGCCAGCAGTGAACGGGGGGATTACTACGAGCAGTACTTC.